These T cell receptor beta chains were read from a single sample in a study of CD8 T cells in ankylosing spondylitis. TCRdb called the 5' RACE reads again in MiXCR, with one record for every CDR3 protein. This table holds about 220,000 distinct CDR3 sequences, about 7% found once. Sequenced input: blood, either unsorted or a sorted T cell fraction (not recorded which). The receptors here all came from a male donor with ankylosing spondylitis. The CDR3 runs from the conserved cysteine through the conserved F or W. The D gene is left open where the match is weak. Size tells how often a clone was seen (once, few, many) or the class of an expanded clone, and some rows leave it out.

many	TRBV7-9	.	TRBJ1-5	CASSSGPLDIGPQHF	TGTGCCAGCAGCTCCGGGCCCCTCGATATAGGGCCCCAGCATTTT
many	TRBV6-2/TRBV6-3	TRBD1	TRBJ2-3	CASSLWDRGPDTQYF	TGTGCCAGCAGTTTGTGGGACAGGGGGCCGGATACGCAGTATTTT
many	TRBV28	TRBD1	TRBJ2-1	CASCQGVEYNEQFF	TGTGCCAGCTGCCAGGGGGTGGAGTACAATGAGCAGTTCTTC
.	TRBV20-1	.	TRBJ2-5	CSANRGADRFGTQYF	TGCAGTGCCAACAGAGGGGCGGACCGTTTCGGGACCCAGTACTTC
.	TRBV7-6	.	TRBJ1-5	CASSLAPGINQPQHF	TGTGCCAGCAGCTTAGCCCCCGGGATAAATCAGCCCCAGCATTTT
.	TRBV4-3	TRBD1	TRBJ2-7	CASSPGQQSSYEQYF	TGCGCCAGCAGCCCGGGACAGCAAAGCTCCTACGAGCAGTACTTC
many	TRBV30	TRBD1	TRBJ1-1	CAWSEGQKAFF	TGTGCCTGGAGTGAGGGACAGAAAGCTTTCTTT
many	TRBV2	TRBD1	TRBJ2-1	CASSRQGSTYNEQFF	TGTGCCAGCAGTAGACAGGGGAGCACCTACAATGAGCAGTTCTTC
many	TRBV28	.	TRBJ1-2	CASSLSPSGMEYGYTF	TGTGCCAGCAGTTTATCCCCCTCGGGGATGGAGTATGGCTACACCTTC
.	TRBV20-1	.	TRBJ2-1	CSARARDLYNEQFF	TGCAGTGCTAGAGCCCGGGACCTTTACAATGAGCAGTTCTTC
few	TRBV9	.	TRBJ2-5	CASSPPDRLETQYF	TGTGCCAGCAGCCCCCCGGACAGATTAGAGACCCAGTACTTC
many	TRBV7-2	TRBD1	TRBJ2-7	CASSPSGTGAYEQYF	TGTGCCAGCAGCCCCTCGGGGACAGGGGCCTACGAGCAGTACTTC
many	TRBV11-1	.	TRBJ2-1	CASWGSVGPRSIHEQFF	TGTGCCAGCTGGGGGTCCGTGGGTCCCAGGTCCATCCATGAGCAGTTCTTC
.	TRBV2	TRBD1	TRBJ2-1	CASSGNQDRAENEQFF	TGTGCCAGCAGTGGGAATCAGGACAGGGCCGAAAATGAGCAGTTCTTC
many	TRBV2	.	TRBJ1-2	CASILPYGYTF	TGTGCCAGCATCTTACCGTATGGCTACACCTTC
many	TRBV27	.	TRBJ2-3	CASSLVGMTDTQYF	TGTGCCAGCAGTTTAGTTGGGATGACAGATACGCAGTATTTT
few	TRBV6-5	TRBD1	TRBJ1-1	CASSSSTGLNTEAFF	TGTGCCAGCAGTTCGTCGACAGGGCTGAACACTGAAGCTTTCTTT
many	TRBV7-8	.	TRBJ1-6	CASSLGPGSSYNSPLHF	TGTGCCAGCAGCTTGGGCCCCGGGAGCTCCTATAATTCACCCCTCCACTTT
many	TRBV6-1	.	TRBJ2-2	CATCGDLGAGELFF	TGTGCCACCTGTGGAGACTTGGGGGCCGGGGAGCTGTTTTTT
.	TRBV30	.	TRBJ2-7	CAWSSPAYEQYF	TGTGCCTGGAGCAGCCCTGCTTACGAGCAGTACTTC
many	TRBV5-6	.	TRBJ2-5	CASSLLGQETQYF	TGTGCCAGCAGCTTGTTGGGCCAAGAGACCCAGTACTTC
.	TRBV3-1	TRBD2	TRBJ2-3	CASSPPQREKWDTQYF	TGTGCCAGCAGCCCCCCCCAGCGGGAGAAGTGGGATACGCAGTATTTT
many	TRBV6-6	TRBD2	TRBJ2-2	CAIKGGRNGELFF	TGTGCCATAAAGGGAGGGAGGAACGGGGAGCTGTTTTTT
few	TRBV11-2	.	TRBJ2-5	CASTPGAGGYRQETQYF	TGTGCCAGCACCCCTGGGGCGGGCGGGTACAGGCAAGAGACCCAGTACTTC
few	TRBV4-3	.	TRBJ2-5	CASSHPSFRGGTQYF	TGCGCCAGCAGCCACCCCAGTTTCCGAGGGGGGACCCAGTACTTC
many	TRBV27	TRBD1	TRBJ2-7	CASSLKRSGQGAKEQYF	TGTGCCAGCAGTTTAAAGCGGTCGGGACAGGGGGCAAAAGAGCAGTACTTC
many	TRBV4-3	TRBD2	TRBJ2-5	CASSGAGLAGGETQYF	TGCGCCAGCAGCGGAGCGGGACTAGCGGGAGGGGAGACCCAGTACTTC
many	TRBV7-2	TRBD1	TRBJ1-1	CASSLAGQLEAFF	TGTGCCAGCAGCTTAGCGGGACAGCTTGAAGCTTTCTTT